This entry lists 16 T cell receptor beta chains sequenced from one sample in a study of T cell repertoires in cytomegalovirus infection. Each CDR3 protein gets one entry after TCRdb re-called the reads with MiXCR. The sample contains around 490,000 distinct CDR3 sequences, 26% of which appear only once. The sequenced material came from PBMCs. Receptors were obtained from a human donor in good health (CMV status not recorded). Some clones in this sample may be carry-over from other donors' samples.

The J gene is TRBJ1-2, the V gene TRBV2, with TRBD1 as a possible D gene (6 bases). Germline V CDR1 and CDR2: SNHLY, FYNNEI. V was shortened by 4 bases and J by 8 bases, with 17 bases between the two germline ends. This CDR3 contains 14 residues. The CDR3 here is CASSADSPGIGYTF. DNA for the CDR3: TGTGCCAGCAGTGCGGACAGCCCCGGGATAGGCTACACCTTC.

The CDR3 spells CASSYAGGNTIYF. The CDR3 nucleotides read TGTGCCAGCAGCTACGCCGGCGGGAACACCATATATTTT. V gene TRBV7-6 combines with J gene TRBJ1-3; D gene ambiguous. The germline V and J ends were trimmed by 4 bases and 7 bases, with 11 bases remaining between them. CDR1 and CDR2 (germline): SGHVS, FNYEAQ. The CDR3 extends over 13 amino acids.

This chain connects TRBV7-9 to TRBJ1-1; D unresolved. The germline V and J ends were trimmed by 1 base and 8 bases, with 11 bases remaining between them. Germline lookup yields CDR1 SEHNR and CDR2 FQNEAQ (reference sequence). The length of the CDR3 is 13 residues. The CDR3 bases are TGTGCCAGCAGCTTAGAGGGAGAGGCCGAAGCTTTCTTT. Its protein is CASSLEGEAEAFF.

The chain links TRBV6-1 to TRBJ2-4; D ambiguous. The CDR3 is 13 residues long. Germline lookup yields CDR1 MNHNS and CDR2 SASEGT. The V end was cut by 9 bases, the J end by 0 bases, with 9 bases between. The chain's CDR3 is CASSLLAKNIQYF. DNA of the CDR3: TGTGCCAGTAGTTTACTAGCCAAAAACATTCAGTACTTC.

Ten or more counts support this clonotype. The chain employs TRBV12-3 or TRBV12-4 and TRBJ2-2, with TRBD2 as a possible D gene (6 bases). This CDR3 contains 14 residues. V lost 11 bases to trimming and J lost 5 bases, with 18 bases between them. CDR3 in DNA: TGTGCCGTAAGGCCCGGGACTCCAACCGGGGAGCTGTTTTTT. Protein product: CAVRPGTPTGELFF.

This clonotype was seen a few times. CDR3 coding DNA: TGCGCCAGCAGCCAAGATAGCGGGGGGTATCAGCCCCAGCATTTT. It codes for CASSQDSGGYQPQHF. This chain connects TRBV4-3 to TRBJ1-5; tentatively, D is TRBD1 (5 bases). Between the trimmed V and J ends, which lost 0 bases and 5 bases, there was a span of 11 bases. The germline V gene encodes CDR1 LGHNA and CDR2 YSLEER. This CDR3 is 15 amino acids long.

This clonotype was recorded many times. The rearrangement joins TRBV19 to TRBJ2-3; D unresolved. From germline, CDR1 is LNHDA and CDR2 SQIVND (reference sequence). The V end lost 9 bases, the J end lost 6 bases, and 10 bases lay between the germline ends. CDR3 length: 11 residues. The CDR3 DNA reads as TGTGCCAGCAGCATAGGGGATACGCAGTATTTT. Translating it yields CASSIGDTQYF.

The chain uses TRBV6-2 or TRBV6-3 and TRBJ2-1, with 11 bases aligning to TRBD1. This CDR3 is 15 amino acids long. The junction had 6 bases not matched to a gene; V was cut back by 5 bases and J by 6 bases. Germline V CDR1 and CDR2: MNHEY, SVGEGT. CDR3 coding DNA: TGTGCCAGCAGTATTATGGGACAGGGGGGCAATGAGCAGTTCTTC. Its translation is CASSIMGQGGNEQFF.

The J gene is TRBJ2-5, the V gene TRBV10-2, with 10 positions matching TRBD2. Germline values: CDR1 WSHSY, CDR2 SAAADI. This CDR3 is built from 15 residues. J was trimmed by 4 bases and V by 2 bases; bases with no gene match: 4. CDR3 sequence: CASSETRTSGETQYF. In DNA, the CDR3 is TGCGCCAGCAGTGAGACTCGGACTAGCGGAGAGACCCAGTACTTC.

This clonotype has a count of ten or more. The rearrangement links TRBV7-2 to TRBJ2-3; the match to TRBD2 covers 12 bases. V gave up 2 bases and J gave up 5 bases; unmatched junction bases: 8. CDR3 length equals 17 residues. The germline gives CDR1 SGHTA, CDR2 FQGNSA. The CDR3 protein is CASSLRPSGREGDTQYF. The CDR3 DNA follows: TGTGCCAGCAGCTTAAGGCCTAGCGGGAGGGAGGGAGATACGCAGTATTTT.

This clonotype was counted at least ten times. This chain connects TRBV7-2 to TRBJ2-5; TRBD2 matches at 9 bases. The germline gives CDR1 SGHTA, CDR2 FQGNSA. J was trimmed by 7 bases and V by 1 base; bases with no gene match: 7. CDR3 length equals 15 residues. The CDR3 DNA reads as TGTGCCAGCAGCTTAGTAGCGGGAGCTCGGGCGACCCAGTACTTC. Residues: CASSLVAGARATQYF.

DNA of the CDR3: TGTGCCAGCTCTATAGTTTTGAACTCTCAGCCCCAGCATTTT. This translates into CASSIVLNSQPQHF. The chain has TRBV6-1 and TRBJ1-5, with D uncertain. The CDR3 covers 14 residues. Germline V gene lookup returns CDR1 MNHNS and CDR2 SASEGT. Trimming left V 8 bases short and J 6 bases short, with 17 bases between.

This clonotype was counted between two and nine times. The chain uses TRBV27 and TRBJ1-2, with D unclear. The CDR3 totals 13 residues. V lost 5 bases and J 6 bases, leaving 13 bases between the germline ends. Per germline, CDR1 MNHEY and CDR2 SMNVEV (reference sequence). CDR3 nucleotide sequence: TGTGCCAGCAGTCAGCAAGGTTGGCATGGCTACACCTTC. It translates to CASSQQGWHGYTF.

This clonotype was seen a few times. The chain carries TRBV12-3 or TRBV12-4 and TRBJ1-2; the match to TRBD1 covers 8 bases. The CDR3 is made up of 14 amino acids. The J segment lost 0 bases and the V segment lost 7 bases, leaving 4 bases of the junction unmatched. CDR3 bases: TGTGCCAGCATTCGGGACAGGACTAACTATGGCTACACCTTC. Translation: CASIRDRTNYGYTF.

This clonotype has just a few counts. The V and J genes are TRBV12-3 or TRBV12-4 and TRBJ2-1; the match to TRBD1 covers 7 bases. There are 13 residues in the CDR3. Trimming removed 6 bases from V and 7 bases from J; junction bases left unmatched: 6. The CDR3 sequence: CASRSAGGNEQFF. DNA for the CDR3: TGTGCCAGCAGATCGGCAGGGGGTAATGAGCAGTTCTTC.

This clonotype was detected only a few times. The CDR3 reads CASSYVGMMTDTQYF. As DNA, the CDR3 is TGTGCCAGCAGTTACGTAGGGATGATGACAGATACGCAGTATTTT. The chain employs TRBV6-5 and TRBJ2-3; D unclear. Germline-derived CDR1 and CDR2 are MNHEY and SVGAGI. The CDR3 contains 15 residues. Deletions cut 2 bases from V and 3 bases from J, with 12 bases between.